Sequencing of this TCR beta chain was carried out in a study of blood T cell repertoires in COVID-19 (TCRdb year 2020). With respect to the entire study: Samples from collaborators originated in the United States, Italy and Spain and spanned both the acute and convalescent phases of COVID-19. The prospective study material was composed of cDNA or gDNA derived from T cells, B-cell-depleted T cells, or PBMCs. Deeply sampled blood TCRbeta repertoires from subjects exposed to, actively infected with, or recovered from COVID-19 were included in the dataset. The repertoires were released in a freely available public database meant as a resource for research on the immune response to SARS-CoV-2. Samples came from the ongoing ImmuneRACE study (first 160 participants) plus 1,254 subjects from 6 global collaborators. A de-identified subject ID, COVID-19 status, age in years and sex were almost always included in the sample metadata. Where HLA class I and class II types were available, the types were taken from metadata supplied by the sample provider, not from assay-based typing.

Study-level results and caveats: The quantity of clinical and demographic metadata differed by source and by participant and was supplied without curation.

Taken from the germline V gene, the CDR1 and CDR2 loops are MNHEY and SVGAGI. The junction carries 16 bases between V and J, which are trimmed by 6 bases and 3 bases respectively. The CDR3 goes from the cysteine to the phenylalanine over 15 residues. Of all the DNA, just the CDR3 is kept, 45 bases in frame from base 1. The immunoSEQ Assay, a bias-controlled multiplex PCR, was used to amplify TCRbeta CDR3 regions from genomic DNA. The authors' pipeline ran thus. Nucleated cell counts per sample were estimated from amplification of reference gene primers within the assay. Sequence reads were collapsed and filtered to measure the absolute abundance of every unique TCRbeta CDR3 rearrangement. Productive Simpson clonality was computed per sample as the square root of Simpson's diversity index over productive rearrangements. As stored in TCRdb, this immuneACCESS dataset retains in-frame rearrangements with V and J assigned. A fraction of the clones does not appear; measured against another copy, unresolved V genes explain less than half of the discrepancy, and the remainder lacks a known reason. That table gives V, J and clone size, and the DNA gave D and trimming. The sample has around 230,000 clones on record, around 80% of them singletons. In total, the top ten clones hold 8.2% of the sample.

Collaborating institutions collected whole blood in K2EDTA tubes following their own protocols. Collaborator samples were shipped for TCRbeta analysis as frozen whole blood, isolated PBMCs, or DNA extracted from either sample type. As concerns this clone: This clone's antigen is unknown. No quality values exist for individual bases; no much larger clone is one base distant.

This receptor was obtained from a woman aged 45-65 years with acute or convalescent COVID-19. The chain couples TRBV6-5 to TRBJ2-3, and TRBD2 may be the D gene, going by 7 matching bases. Source material: peripheral blood. The sequenced DNA is TGTGCCAGCAGGGGGGCGGGAGCGAGTACAGATACGCAGTATTTT. Its product reads: CASRGAGASTDTQYF.